This T cell receptor (beta chain) appears in the sequencing data of a study of T cells in Graves' hyperthyroidism and ophthalmopathy. There were TCR beta CDR3 regions amplified from RNA transcripts. HTBI primers were employed in a first-round RT-PCR of the TCR CDR3. TCRdb reanalysed the multiplex PCR reads using MiXCR and keeps one entry per CDR3 protein. This table holds around 340,000 distinct CDR3 sequences, 16% found once. Study-wide results and limits: The authors' 13 V-J model separated ophthalmopathy from stable hyperthyroidism. Blood also showed most of the thyroid clonotypes that were expanded above 0.001.

In this sample, this clonotype turned up many times. What it binds is not known. This CDR3 has 17 residues. The germline V gene has CDR1 MNHEY and CDR2 SVGEGT. J gave up 1 base and V 7 bases, and 10 bases lay outside the gene matches. Stable hyperthyroidism: no ophthalmopathy progression over 18 months of follow-up. Sequencing input: blood. This rearrangement joins TRBV6-2 or TRBV6-3 to TRBJ2-2, with TRBD2 matching 9 bases. The source of this sequence is a man aged 25 to 45 with Graves' hyperthyroidism. CDR3 sequence: CASTSLAGRGNTGELFF. Here the CDR3 DNA reads TGTGCCAGCACCTCCCTAGCGGGAAGAGGGAACACCGGGGAGCTGTTTTTT.